This T cell receptor (beta chain) was obtained from a study of T cell responses to AZD1222 COVID-19 vaccine. The study, taken as a whole, reports: Along spike, vaccine-associated CD4 TCRs were found throughout, with dominance at 160-218 and 743-854. A reported finding is that nearly half of spike-specific TCRs target unmutated variant regions. Two AZD1222 doses significantly raised spike-specific TCR breadth and depth over controls.

Per the germline V gene, CDR1 is SQVTM and CDR2 is ANQGSEA. The CDR3 has 12 residues. The V gene lost 4 bases and the J gene lost 6 bases, with 10 bases spanning the gap. In its sample, this clone was seen a few times. What it binds is unknown. Generated by immunoSEQ multiplex PCR, the TCRdb table keeps only in-frame clones and is missing some. The sample holds some 100,000 clones, just under 90% seen once. The chain uses TRBV29-1 and TRBJ1-5; D is undetermined. The receptor's source is an adult in good health. The starting material was peripheral blood, obtained on day 0 of AZD1222 vaccination. The CDR3 sequence is CSVATGSQPQHF. Written as DNA, the CDR3 is TGCAGCGTTGCTACCGGGAGTCAGCCCCAGCATTTT.